This T cell receptor beta chain was recorded in a study of cytomegalovirus exposure and HLA in healthy donors. Study-wide results and caveats: CMV serostatus was the only recorded immune exposure for donors.

CDR3 size: 17 residues. J gave up 5 bases and V 1 base, and 4 bases lay outside the gene matches. Germline-derived CDR1 and CDR2 are LNHNV and YYDKDF (reference sequence). In regard to this clone: The antigen remains unidentified.

The PCR employed 60 Vbeta primers together with 13 Jbeta primers. Method: immunoSEQ multiplex PCR; TCRdb's copy keeps in-frame clones and lacks some. The sample holds about 120,000 clones, about 80% seen once. This rearrangement joins TRBV15 to TRBJ2-2, with TRBD2 matching 13 bases. The clonotype was recovered from a man aged 55 to 70 in good health and CMV-seropositive. Sequencing was performed on PBMCs. In DNA, the CDR3 is TGTGCCACCAGCAGAGGGACTAGCGGGAGAAAAACCGGGGAGCTGTTTTTT. Encoded protein: CATSRGTSGRKTGELFF.